This T cell receptor (beta chain) comes out of a study of OX40 agonist ivuxolimab in advanced cancers. Study overall: Dose-escalation patients were diagnosed with hepatocellular carcinoma, melanoma, renal cell cancer or head and neck cancer. Notes on the study in general: Normalized T-cell clonal expansion was also low in a subset of nonresponders. Fewer expanded clones were found on average in CD4+ than in CD8+ T cells.

Patients had blood sampled at baseline and again on cycle 4 day 1 and cycle 7 day 1. The assay was immunoSEQ multiplex PCR, and TCRdb's table has in-frame clones only and misses some. The sample consists of about 77,000 clones, around 86% of them appearing once. Trimming took off 2 bases at V and 2 bases at J, with 10 bases between the two ends. This CDR3 spans 14 amino acids. Germline CDR1 and CDR2: SGHRS and YFSETQ. This clone was seen more than once but under ten times. Its antigen is as yet unknown. The specimen was CD4+ or CD8+ T cells sorted from blood, collected in a trial of the OX40 agonist ivuxolimab. The source of this sequence is an adult with an advanced solid tumor such as melanoma, head and neck, liver or kidney cancer. The chain couples TRBV5-1 to TRBJ1-2; D unclear. The CDR3 here is CASSFGLGNYGYTF. DNA of the CDR3: TGCGCCAGCAGCTTCGGCCTGGGAAACTATGGCTACACCTTC.